This T cell receptor beta chain originates from a study of OX40 agonist ivuxolimab in advanced cancers. Findings of the study overall: Researchers did not establish what antigens the expanded peripheral T cells target.

Germline V gene sequence: CDR1 MDHEN, CDR2 SYDVKM. The CDR3 sequence is 16 residues long. The V gene end was trimmed by 2 bases and the J gene end by 1 base; junction bases not matched to a gene: 4. As concerns this clone: As yet, its antigen is unknown.

Generated by immunoSEQ multiplex PCR, the TCRdb table keeps only in-frame clones and is missing some. This table has around 60,000 clones, about 86% appearing once. The specimen comprised CD4+ or CD8+ T cells sorted from blood, sampled in a trial of the OX40 agonist ivuxolimab. This TCR derives from an adult with an advanced solid tumor such as melanoma, head and neck, liver or kidney cancer. This chain connects TRBV28 to TRBJ2-2; 7 positions match TRBD2. This CDR3 is CASSLLTGGNTGELFF. CDR3 nucleotide sequence: TGTGCCAGCAGTTTACTTACGGGAGGGAACACCGGGGAGCTGTTTTTT.